These 4 T cell receptor beta chains came from one sample sequenced in a study of CD8 T cells in Susac syndrome. It was with random hexamers that about 0.45 to 1 ug RNA was reverse transcribed. TCRdb re-called the immunoSEQ multiplex PCR reads with MiXCR, one entry per CDR3 protein. The sample has roughly 180,000 distinct CDR3 sequences, around 94% seen once. Sequenced material: CD4+ T cells from PBMCs. The source of these receptors is a human donor with Susac syndrome.

V and J are TRBV7-9 and TRBJ1-1; TRBD1 might be the D (5 bases). Trimming took 1 base from V and 8 from J, leaving 14 bases between them. CDR1 is SEHNR and CDR2 is FQNEAQ in the germline V gene (reference sequence). The CDR3 runs 14 residues. CDR3 sequence: CASSLDGQGPEAFF. The CDR3 DNA reads as TGTGCCAGCAGCTTAGATGGGCAGGGCCCCGAAGCTTTCTTT.

V and J are TRBV20-1 and TRBJ2-1; 14 nucleotides agree with TRBD2. Germline V gene sequence: CDR1 DFQATT, CDR2 SNEGSKA (reference sequence). The CDR3 sequence is 16 residues long. With V trimmed by 6 bases and J by 1 base, 5 bases remained unmatched. The CDR3 spells CSAQGLAGESYNEQFF. The CDR3 bases are TGCAGTGCACAGGGACTAGCGGGAGAATCCTACAATGAGCAGTTCTTC.

This chain joins TRBV9 and TRBJ1-6; D is unclear. CDR3 length: 15 amino acids. Trimming took 0 bases from V and 7 from J, leaving 11 bases between them. The germline V gene encodes CDR1 SGDLS and CDR2 YYNGEE. Here the CDR3 DNA reads TGTGCCAGCAGCGTAGATACAGCGAGGAATTCACCCCTCCACTTT. It is translated as CASSVDTARNSPLHF.

This clonotype appeared a single time. The V call is TRBV20-1, the J call TRBJ2-3; 8 nucleotides align to TRBD2. The trim removed 3 bases at V and 7 bases at J, leaving 12 bases unmatched. This CDR3 has 15 amino acids. Germline V lookup: CDR1 DFQATT, CDR2 SNEGSKA (reference sequence). CDR3 loop: CSARVRSGGRNTQYF. The CDR3 nucleotides read TGCAGTGCTAGGGTACGATCGGGGGGGAGGAATACGCAGTATTTT.